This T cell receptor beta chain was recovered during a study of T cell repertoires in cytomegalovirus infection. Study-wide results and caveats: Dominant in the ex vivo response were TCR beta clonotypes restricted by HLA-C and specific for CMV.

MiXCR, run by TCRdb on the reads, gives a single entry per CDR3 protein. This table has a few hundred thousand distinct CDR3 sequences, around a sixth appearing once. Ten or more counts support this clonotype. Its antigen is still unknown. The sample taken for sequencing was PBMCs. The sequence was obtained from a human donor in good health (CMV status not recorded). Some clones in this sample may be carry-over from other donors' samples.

DNA for the CDR3: TGTGCCAGCAGGGGGACGGGAACACCCCAGCATTTT. It is translated as CASRGTGTPQHF. The gene calls are TRBV12-3 or TRBV12-4 and TRBJ1-5; maybe TRBD1 (5 bases). V lost 6 bases and J lost 10, with 13 bases in between. CDR3 size: 12 residues.